This T cell receptor beta chain comes out of a study of T-cell reconstitution after alpha-beta-depleted transplantation in children. Unique molecular identifiers tagged the TCRbeta library. In TCRdb, the PCR reads were re-called with MiXCR into one record per CDR3 protein. The table records 900,000 or so distinct CDR3 sequences, under 20% of them present only once. The V end was cut by 2 bases, the J end by 4 bases, with 14 bases between. The CDR3 contains 15 residues. Germline V lookup: CDR1 SGHVS, CDR2 FNYEAQ. This chain connects TRBV7-6 to TRBJ2-5; a possible D gene is TRBD2 (5 bases). The starting material was PBMCs, mostly from graft donor cells, obtained 360 days after TCRalphabeta/CD19-depleted stem cell transplant. The clonotype comes from a male patient aged 10-17 years who had a stem cell transplant for acute lymphoblastic leukemia, so the T cells may come from the graft donor. This CDR3 reads CASSLWNGESETQYF. CDR3 nucleotide sequence: TGTGCCAGCAGCTTATGGAACGGGGAATCAGAGACCCAGTACTTC.